These T cell receptor beta chains were read from a single sample in a study of shared clonotypes between healthy human individuals. Some clones are missing from TCRdb's copy, which holds only in-frame ones; the method was immunoSEQ multiplex PCR. This table has some 1,900,000 clones, about 95% appearing once. The source material was naive CD8+ T cells sorted from blood. The receptors were sampled from a man younger than 35 in good health. Each CDR3 is given with its conserved first and last residue. Each record gives: clone size, J gene, V gene, D gene, CDR3 DNA, CDR3 protein. A D gene is named only where the DNA matches it firmly. Some rows mark clone size as missing; the rest say once, few, many or name a class of expanded clone.

clone size: NA
J gene: TRBJ1-1
V gene: TRBV19
D gene: TRBD1
CDR3 DNA: TGTGCCAGTAGTCGACTCCCGCCCACAGGGACAGGGGATGAAGCTTTCTTT
CDR3 protein: CASSRLPPTGTGDEAFF

clone size: NA
J gene: TRBJ2-1
V gene: TRBV5-1
D gene: TRBD1
CDR3 DNA: TGCGCCAGCAGCCCGGGACAGGGGGTGACTAGCTCCTACAATGAGCAGTTCTTC
CDR3 protein: CASSPGQGVTSSYNEQFF

clone size: once
J gene: TRBJ2-3
V gene: TRBV4-3
D gene: NA
CDR3 DNA: TGCGCCAGCAGCCAAGAAAACAGGGGCACAGATACGCAGTATTTT
CDR3 protein: CASSQENRGTDTQYF

clone size: NA
J gene: TRBJ1-2
V gene: TRBV14
D gene: NA
CDR3 DNA: TGTGCCAGCAGCCAAGGGGCCGCCTATGGCTACACCTTC
CDR3 protein: CASSQGAAYGYTF

clone size: NA
J gene: TRBJ2-2
V gene: TRBV7-9
D gene: NA
CDR3 DNA: TGTGCCAGCAGCTTTCGACATCCCACCGGGGAGCTGTTTTTT
CDR3 protein: CASSFRHPTGELFF

clone size: NA
J gene: TRBJ2-7
V gene: TRBV6-5
D gene: NA
CDR3 DNA: TGTGCCAGCAGTTACGGGTGGGGGGACTACGAGCAGTACTTC
CDR3 protein: CASSYGWGDYEQYF

clone size: NA
J gene: TRBJ1-1
V gene: TRBV7-9
D gene: NA
CDR3 DNA: TGTGCCAGCAGCTTAGGATACGGGAATAGGGACACTGAAGCTTTCTTT
CDR3 protein: CASSLGYGNRDTEAFF

clone size: NA
J gene: TRBJ2-7
V gene: TRBV27
D gene: NA
CDR3 DNA: TGTGCCAGCAGTCCTCTTTGGGGGGCCCACGAGCAGTACTTC
CDR3 protein: CASSPLWGAHEQYF

clone size: NA
J gene: TRBJ2-2
V gene: TRBV9
D gene: NA
CDR3 DNA: TGTGCCAGCAGCGTAGCTACTTCGAACACCGGGGAGCTGTTTTTT
CDR3 protein: CASSVATSNTGELFF

clone size: NA
J gene: TRBJ1-1
V gene: TRBV27
D gene: NA
CDR3 DNA: TGTGCCAGCAGTTTGGTGGGGTACTTGAACACTGAAGCTTTCTTT
CDR3 protein: CASSLVGYLNTEAFF

clone size: NA
J gene: TRBJ2-2
V gene: TRBV6-5
D gene: NA
CDR3 DNA: TGTGCCAGCAGTTACTCGATGGGGAACGGGGAGCTGTTTTTT
CDR3 protein: CASSYSMGNGELFF

clone size: NA
J gene: TRBJ2-5
V gene: TRBV5-8
D gene: NA
CDR3 DNA: TGTGCCAGCAGCCAAACGCTTTCGGGGCCCCAGTACTTC
CDR3 protein: CASSQTLSGPQYF

clone size: NA
J gene: TRBJ2-1
V gene: TRBV6-5
D gene: TRBD2
CDR3 DNA: TGTGCCAGCAGTCTGAGCGGGGGGGACAATGAGCAGTTCTTC
CDR3 protein: CASSLSGGDNEQFF

clone size: NA
J gene: TRBJ2-2
V gene: TRBV25-1
D gene: TRBD2
CDR3 DNA: TGTGCCAGCAGTGAATATCGTTGGGGGGGAACCGGGGAGCTGTTTTTT
CDR3 protein: CASSEYRWGGTGELFF

clone size: NA
J gene: TRBJ2-2
V gene: TRBV2
D gene: NA
CDR3 DNA: TGTGCCAGCAGTGGAGGTTGGGTCGGGGAGCTGTTTTTT
CDR3 protein: CASSGGWVGELFF

clone size: NA
J gene: TRBJ2-2
V gene: TRBV4-1
D gene: NA
CDR3 DNA: TGCGCCAGCAGCCACACGGGGTCGGACACCGGGGAGCTGTTTTTT
CDR3 protein: CASSHTGSDTGELFF

clone size: NA
J gene: TRBJ1-1
V gene: TRBV7-9
D gene: TRBD1
CDR3 DNA: TGTGCCAGCAGCCTGGGGACAGGGAAAGCTGAAGCTTTCTTT
CDR3 protein: CASSLGTGKAEAFF

clone size: NA
J gene: TRBJ2-2
V gene: TRBV13
D gene: NA
CDR3 DNA: TGTGCCAGCAGCTTAGGTGGGAAAGGGTACACCGGGGAGCTGTTTTTT
CDR3 protein: CASSLGGKGYTGELFF

clone size: NA
J gene: TRBJ2-7
V gene: TRBV7-2
D gene: NA
CDR3 DNA: TGTGCCAGCAGCCCCACGATCGGGATGGCCTACGAGCAGTACTTC
CDR3 protein: CASSPTIGMAYEQYF

clone size: NA
J gene: TRBJ1-1
V gene: TRBV4-1
D gene: NA
CDR3 DNA: TGCGCCAGCAGCCCAGGACCAATGAACACTGAAGCTTTCTTT
CDR3 protein: CASSPGPMNTEAFF

clone size: NA
J gene: TRBJ2-7
V gene: TRBV7-6
D gene: TRBD1
CDR3 DNA: TGTGCCAGCAGCTTAGGACCCGGGACAGGGAACTATCGCTGGGACTACGAGCAGTACTTC
CDR3 protein: CASSLGPGTGNYRWDYEQYF

clone size: NA
J gene: TRBJ2-7
V gene: TRBV10-1
D gene: TRBD2
CDR3 DNA: TGCGCCAGCAGTGCGGCTAGCGGGCTATACGAGCAGTACTTC
CDR3 protein: CASSAASGLYEQYF

clone size: NA
J gene: TRBJ2-7
V gene: TRBV19
D gene: NA
CDR3 DNA: TGTGCCAGTAGCCCCGTTAGCGGCTACGAGCAGTACTTC
CDR3 protein: CASSPVSGYEQYF

clone size: NA
J gene: TRBJ1-5
V gene: TRBV30
D gene: TRBD1
CDR3 DNA: TGTGCCTGGACAGACAGGGGGCTTGGGCAGCCCCAGCATTTT
CDR3 protein: CAWTDRGLGQPQHF

clone size: NA
J gene: TRBJ2-4
V gene: TRBV2
D gene: NA
CDR3 DNA: TGTGCCAGCAGTGAGAAACCTTGGGAAGGGGGAAACATTCAGTACTTC
CDR3 protein: CASSEKPWEGGNIQYF

clone size: NA
J gene: TRBJ2-2
V gene: TRBV10-1
D gene: NA
CDR3 DNA: TGCGCCAGCAGTGAGTGGCAGGGGACCGGGGAGCTGTTTTTT
CDR3 protein: CASSEWQGTGELFF

clone size: NA
J gene: TRBJ1-5
V gene: TRBV4-3
D gene: NA
CDR3 DNA: TGCGCCAGCAGCCAAGATCTGGGGGAGGAAAGCAATCAGCCCCAGCATTTT
CDR3 protein: CASSQDLGEESNQPQHF

clone size: NA
J gene: TRBJ1-2
V gene: TRBV6-5
D gene: NA
CDR3 DNA: TGTGCCAGCAGTTACTCGGAAGGGGTCTATGGCTACACCTTC
CDR3 protein: CASSYSEGVYGYTF

clone size: once
J gene: TRBJ1-1
V gene: TRBV14
D gene: NA
CDR3 DNA: TGTGCCAGCAGCCCCGTGGAGAGGAGGGGACATGGTGAAGCTTTCTTT
CDR3 protein: CASSPVERRGHGEAFF

clone size: NA
J gene: TRBJ2-7
V gene: TRBV28
D gene: NA
CDR3 DNA: TGTGCCAGCAGACCCTCACAGGAAATCTTATCCTACGAGCAGTACTTC
CDR3 protein: CASRPSQEILSYEQYF

clone size: NA
J gene: TRBJ2-4
V gene: TRBV6-6
D gene: NA
CDR3 DNA: TGTGCCAGCGCTCCCGCGGAAAACATTCAGTACTTC
CDR3 protein: CASAPAENIQYF

clone size: NA
J gene: TRBJ1-4
V gene: TRBV2
D gene: TRBD1
CDR3 DNA: TGTGCCAGGCGTACGGGCAGGGGGCGTGAAAAACTGTTTTTT
CDR3 protein: CARRTGRGREKLFF

clone size: NA
J gene: TRBJ1-1
V gene: TRBV23-1
D gene: NA
CDR3 DNA: TGCGCCAGCAGTCAATCTGAAGCTTTCTTT
CDR3 protein: CASSQSEAFF

clone size: NA
J gene: TRBJ1-2
V gene: TRBV13
D gene: NA
CDR3 DNA: TGTGCCAGCAGCTTAGCTTCGGACAGCCATTCGATCTATGGCTACACCTTC
CDR3 protein: CASSLASDSHSIYGYTF

clone size: NA
J gene: TRBJ2-1
V gene: TRBV27
D gene: TRBD2
CDR3 DNA: TGTGCCAGCAGTTTATCTAGCGGGGCCTCCTACAATGAGCAGTTCTTC
CDR3 protein: CASSLSSGASYNEQFF

clone size: NA
J gene: TRBJ2-7
V gene: TRBV4-3
D gene: TRBD2
CDR3 DNA: TGCGCCAGCAGCCCAGGACTAGCGGGCTACGAGCAGTACTTC
CDR3 protein: CASSPGLAGYEQYF

clone size: NA
J gene: TRBJ2-2
V gene: TRBV5-1
D gene: TRBD1
CDR3 DNA: TGCGCCAGCAGCTTGGCCCCGGGACAGGGGGCGTCTTGGTACACCGGGGAGCTGTTTTTT
CDR3 protein: CASSLAPGQGASWYTGELFF

clone size: NA
J gene: TRBJ2-4
V gene: TRBV28
D gene: NA
CDR3 DNA: TGTGCCAGCACTATGCAGGGGGGCCTGGGCATTCAGTACTTC
CDR3 protein: CASTMQGGLGIQYF

clone size: once
J gene: TRBJ2-7
V gene: TRBV15
D gene: TRBD1
CDR3 DNA: TGTGCCACCAGCGCAGGGGGACAGGGGGCTCGCGAGCAGTACTTC
CDR3 protein: CATSAGGQGAREQYF

clone size: NA
J gene: TRBJ2-5
V gene: TRBV7-8
D gene: TRBD2
CDR3 DNA: TGTGCCAGCAGCTTCGGACTAGCGGGGGTGCCAGAGACCCAGTACTTC
CDR3 protein: CASSFGLAGVPETQYF

clone size: NA
J gene: TRBJ2-1
V gene: TRBV27
D gene: NA
CDR3 DNA: TGTGCCAGCAGTCCTCCTCCCCAGGGGAAGAATGAGCAGTTCTTC
CDR3 protein: CASSPPPQGKNEQFF

clone size: once
J gene: TRBJ2-6
V gene: TRBV10-2
D gene: NA
CDR3 DNA: TGCGCCGGCTTGAGTGAGGGCTCTGGGGCCAACGTCCTGACTTTC
CDR3 protein: CAGLSEGSGANVLTF

clone size: NA
J gene: TRBJ1-5
V gene: TRBV5-4
D gene: NA
CDR3 DNA: TGTGCCAGCAGCCAAGGGGGGGCAAATCAGCCCCAGCATTTT
CDR3 protein: CASSQGGANQPQHF

clone size: few
J gene: TRBJ2-7
V gene: TRBV7-9
D gene: TRBD2
CDR3 DNA: TGTGCCAGCAGCTTAGGGTCGGGAGGGCCTGGATCCTACGAGCAGTACTTC
CDR3 protein: CASSLGSGGPGSYEQYF

clone size: NA
J gene: TRBJ2-7
V gene: TRBV11-2
D gene: NA
CDR3 DNA: TGTGCCAGCAGCTTGGCAGGAGGCTACTACGAGCAGTACTTC
CDR3 protein: CASSLAGGYYEQYF